This T cell receptor beta chain was recorded in a study of T-cell reconstitution after alpha-beta-depleted transplantation in children. Overall study findings and caveats: Expanded graft clones, several hundred of them, were reportedly the source of alpha-beta T cells about two months after transplant. Once a year had passed after transplant, T-cell counts and diversity came mostly from newly produced T cells.

Details on this clonotype: Its antigen is currently unknown.

CDR1 is MGHRA, CDR2 YSYEKL, per germline. The CDR3 loop spans 17 amino acids. V lost 3 bases to trimming and J lost 2 bases, with 16 bases between them. Unique molecular identifiers were used in preparing the TCRbeta library. A single record per CDR3 protein comes from TCRdb applying MiXCR to the PCR reads. The repertoire holds fewer than 1 million distinct CDR3 sequences, with roughly 15% as singletons. The sample in question was PBMCs, mostly from graft donor cells, obtained 360 days after TCRalphabeta/CD19-depleted stem cell transplant. The rearrangement uses TRBV4-1 and TRBJ1-4; a possible D gene is TRBD1 (5 bases). The TCR originated in a male patient younger than 18 who had a stem cell transplant for acute lymphoblastic leukemia, so the T cells may come from the graft donor. As DNA, the CDR3 is TGCGCCAGCAGCCACCGCCCGCTACAGGCCACTAATGAAAAACTGTTTTTT. Translated, it gives CASSHRPLQATNEKLFF.